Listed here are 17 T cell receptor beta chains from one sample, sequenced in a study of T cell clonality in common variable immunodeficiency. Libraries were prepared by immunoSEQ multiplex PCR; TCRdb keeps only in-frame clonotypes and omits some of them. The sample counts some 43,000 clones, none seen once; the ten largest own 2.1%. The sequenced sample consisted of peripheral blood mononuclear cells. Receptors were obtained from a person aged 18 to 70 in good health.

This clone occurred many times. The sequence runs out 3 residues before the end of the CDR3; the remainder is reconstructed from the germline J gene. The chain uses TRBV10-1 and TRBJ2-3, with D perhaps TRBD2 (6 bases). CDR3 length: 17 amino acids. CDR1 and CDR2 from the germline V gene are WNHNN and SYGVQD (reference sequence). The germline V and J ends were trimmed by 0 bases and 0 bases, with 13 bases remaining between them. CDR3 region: CASSESPGTPSTDTQYF. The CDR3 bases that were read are TGCGCCAGCAGTGAGTCTCCCGGGACTCCAAGCACAGATACG.

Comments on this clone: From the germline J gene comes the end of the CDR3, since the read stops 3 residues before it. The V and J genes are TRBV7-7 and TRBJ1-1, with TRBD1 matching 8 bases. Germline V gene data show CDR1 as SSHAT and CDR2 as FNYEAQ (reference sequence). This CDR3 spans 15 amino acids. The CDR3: CAGSAGTGMNTEAFF. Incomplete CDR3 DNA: TGTGCTGGCAGCGCCGGGACAGGCATGAACACTGAA.

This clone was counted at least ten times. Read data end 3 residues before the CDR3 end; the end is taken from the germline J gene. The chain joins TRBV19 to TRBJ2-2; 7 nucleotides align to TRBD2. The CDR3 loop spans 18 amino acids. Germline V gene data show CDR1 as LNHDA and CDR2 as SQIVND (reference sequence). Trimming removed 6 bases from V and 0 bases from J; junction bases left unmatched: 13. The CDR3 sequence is CASSPLGGLAANTGELFF. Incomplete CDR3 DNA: TGTGCCAGTAGCCCCCTCGGCGGGCTAGCGGCGAACACCGGGGAG. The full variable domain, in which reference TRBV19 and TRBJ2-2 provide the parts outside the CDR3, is DGGITQSPKYLFRKEGQNVTLSCEQNLNHDAMYWYRQDPGQGLRLIYYSQIVNDFQKGDIAEGYSVSREKKESFPLTVTSAQKNPTAFYLCASSPLGGLAANTGELFFGEGSRLTVL.

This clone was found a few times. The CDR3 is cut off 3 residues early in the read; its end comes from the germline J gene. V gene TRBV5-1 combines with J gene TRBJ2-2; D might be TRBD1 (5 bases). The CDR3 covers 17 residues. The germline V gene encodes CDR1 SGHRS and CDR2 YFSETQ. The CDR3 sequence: CASSPTPQNSGANVLFF. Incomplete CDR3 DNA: TGCGCCAGCAGCCCCACTCCGCAGAACTCTGGGGCCAACGTG. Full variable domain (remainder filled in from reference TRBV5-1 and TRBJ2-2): KAGVTQTPRYLIKTRGQQVTLSCSPISGHRSVSWYQQTPGQGLQFLFEYFSETQRNKGNFPGRFSGRQFSNSRSEMNVSTLELGDSALYLCASSPTPQNSGANVLFFGEGSRLTVL.

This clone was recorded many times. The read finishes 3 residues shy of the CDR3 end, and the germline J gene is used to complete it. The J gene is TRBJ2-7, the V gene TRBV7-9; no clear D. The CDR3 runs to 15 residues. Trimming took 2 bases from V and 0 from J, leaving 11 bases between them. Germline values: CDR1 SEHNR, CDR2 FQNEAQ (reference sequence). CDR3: CASSLWAASSYEQYF. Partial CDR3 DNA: TGTGCCAGCAGCTTATGGGCCGCCAGCTCCTACGAG. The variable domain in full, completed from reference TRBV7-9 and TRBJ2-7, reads DTGVSQNPRHKITKRGQNVTFRCDPISEHNRLYWYRQTLGQGPEFLTYFQNEAQLEKSRLLSDRFSAERPKGSFSTLEIQRTEQGDSAMYLCASSLWAASSYEQYFGPGTRLTVT.

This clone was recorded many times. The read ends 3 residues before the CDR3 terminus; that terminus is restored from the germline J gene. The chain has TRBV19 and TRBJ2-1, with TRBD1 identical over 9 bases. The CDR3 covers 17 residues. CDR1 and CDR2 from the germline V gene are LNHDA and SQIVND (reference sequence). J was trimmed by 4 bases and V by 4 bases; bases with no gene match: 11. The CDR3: CASSTSTGTGTYNEQFF. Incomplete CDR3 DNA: TGTGCCAGTAGTACCTCAACCGGGACAGGGACATACAATGAG.

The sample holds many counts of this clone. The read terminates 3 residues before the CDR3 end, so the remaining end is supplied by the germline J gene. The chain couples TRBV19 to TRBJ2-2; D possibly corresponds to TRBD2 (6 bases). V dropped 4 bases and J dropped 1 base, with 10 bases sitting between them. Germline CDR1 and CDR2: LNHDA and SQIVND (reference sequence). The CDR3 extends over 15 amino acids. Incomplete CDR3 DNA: TGTGCCAGTAGTAACCCGGGACTGAACACCGGGGAG. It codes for CASSNPGLNTGE. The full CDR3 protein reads CASSNPGLNTGELFF.

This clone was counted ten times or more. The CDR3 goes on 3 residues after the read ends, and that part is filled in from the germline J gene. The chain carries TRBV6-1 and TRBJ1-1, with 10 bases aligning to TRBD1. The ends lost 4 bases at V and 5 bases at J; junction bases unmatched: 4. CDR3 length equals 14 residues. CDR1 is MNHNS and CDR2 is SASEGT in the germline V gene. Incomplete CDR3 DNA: TGTGCCAGCAGTGTCCGGGACAGGGGTACTGAA. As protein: CASSVRDRGTE. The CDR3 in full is CASSVRDRGTEAFF.

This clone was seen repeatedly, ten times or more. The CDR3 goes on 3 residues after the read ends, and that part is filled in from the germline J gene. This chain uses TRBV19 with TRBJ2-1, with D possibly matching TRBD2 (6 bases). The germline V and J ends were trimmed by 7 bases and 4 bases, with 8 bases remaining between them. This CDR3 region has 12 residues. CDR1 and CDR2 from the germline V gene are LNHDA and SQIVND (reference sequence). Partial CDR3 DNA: TGTGCCAGTACAGGAGGGTACAATGAG. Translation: CASTGGYNE. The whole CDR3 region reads CASTGGYNEQFF. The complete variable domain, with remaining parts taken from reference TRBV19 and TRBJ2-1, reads DGGITQSPKYLFRKEGQNVTLSCEQNLNHDAMYWYRQDPGQGLRLIYYSQIVNDFQKGDIAEGYSVSREKKESFPLTVTSAQKNPTAFYLCASTGGYNEQFFGPGTRLTVL.

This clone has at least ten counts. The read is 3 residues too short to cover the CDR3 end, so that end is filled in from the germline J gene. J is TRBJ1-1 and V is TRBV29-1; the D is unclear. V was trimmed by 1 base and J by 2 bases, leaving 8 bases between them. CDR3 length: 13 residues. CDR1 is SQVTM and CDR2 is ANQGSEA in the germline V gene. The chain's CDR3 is CSVEVQPNTEAFF. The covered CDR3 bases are TGCAGCGTTGAAGTACAGCCCAACACTGAA.

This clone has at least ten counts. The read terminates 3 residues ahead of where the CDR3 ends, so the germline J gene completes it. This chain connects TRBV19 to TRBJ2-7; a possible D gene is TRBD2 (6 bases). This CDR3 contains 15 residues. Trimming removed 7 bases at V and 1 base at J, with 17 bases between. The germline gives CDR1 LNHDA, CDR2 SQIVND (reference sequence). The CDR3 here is CASTLRGAESYEQYF. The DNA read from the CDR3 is TGTGCCAGTACCCTGCGGGGAGCGGAGTCCTACGAG.

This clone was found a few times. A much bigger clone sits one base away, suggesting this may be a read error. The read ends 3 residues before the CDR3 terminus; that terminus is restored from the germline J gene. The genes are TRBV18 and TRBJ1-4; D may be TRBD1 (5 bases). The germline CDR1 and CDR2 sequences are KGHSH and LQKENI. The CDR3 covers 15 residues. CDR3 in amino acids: CASFTGSSGANVLFF. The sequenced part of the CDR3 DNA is TGTGCCAGCTTTACCGGTTCCTCTGGGGCCAACGTA.

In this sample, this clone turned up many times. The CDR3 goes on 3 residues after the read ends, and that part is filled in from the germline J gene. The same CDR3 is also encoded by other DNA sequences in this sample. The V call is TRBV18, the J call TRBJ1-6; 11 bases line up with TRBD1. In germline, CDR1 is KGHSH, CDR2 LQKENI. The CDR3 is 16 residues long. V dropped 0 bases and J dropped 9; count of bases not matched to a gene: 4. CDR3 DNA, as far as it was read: TGTGCCAGCTCACCACCCGGACAGGGGGCGCGTTCACCC. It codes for CASSPPGQGARSP. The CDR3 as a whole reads CASSPPGQGARSPLHF.

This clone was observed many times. The CDR3 sequence is CASSLGGPNEKLFF. Partial CDR3 DNA: TGTGCCAGCAGCCTAGGAGGGCCTAATGAAAAA. The genes are TRBV7-9 and TRBJ1-4; D is undetermined. The sequence runs out 3 residues before the end of the CDR3; the remainder is reconstructed from the germline J gene. This CDR3 contains 14 residues. V lost 5 bases and J lost 3, with 10 bases in between. CDR1 is SEHNR and CDR2 is FQNEAQ in the germline V gene (reference sequence). Filled out from reference TRBV7-9 and TRBJ1-4, the complete variable domain reads DTGVSQNPRHKITKRGQNVTFRCDPISEHNRLYWYRQTLGQGPEFLTYFQNEAQLEKSRLLSDRFSAERPKGSFSTLEIQRTEQGDSAMYLCASSLGGPNEKLFFGSGTQLSVL.

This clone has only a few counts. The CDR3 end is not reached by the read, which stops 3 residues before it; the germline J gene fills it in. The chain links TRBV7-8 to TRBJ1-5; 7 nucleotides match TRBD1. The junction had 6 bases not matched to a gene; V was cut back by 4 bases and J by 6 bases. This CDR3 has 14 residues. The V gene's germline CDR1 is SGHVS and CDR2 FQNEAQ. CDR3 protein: CASSSAGGSQPQHF. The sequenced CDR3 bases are TGTGCCAGCAGCTCCGCAGGGGGGAGTCAGCCC.

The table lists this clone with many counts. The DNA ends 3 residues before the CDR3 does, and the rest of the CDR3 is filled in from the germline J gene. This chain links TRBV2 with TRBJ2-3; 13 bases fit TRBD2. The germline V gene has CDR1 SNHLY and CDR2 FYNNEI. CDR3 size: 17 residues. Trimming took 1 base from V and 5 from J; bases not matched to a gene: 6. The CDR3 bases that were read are TGTGCCAGCAGTGAAGTAGGGACTAGCGGGATCCGAGATACG. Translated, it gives CASSEVGTSGIRDT. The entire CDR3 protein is CASSEVGTSGIRDTQYF.

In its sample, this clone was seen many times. The CDR3 sequence is CSVENTGNADTQYF. The sequenced CDR3 bases are TGCAGCGTTGAGAATACAGGAAACGCAGATACG. The chain has TRBV29-1 and TRBJ2-3; possible D gene TRBD1, 5 bases. The read terminates 3 residues before the CDR3 end, so the remaining end is supplied by the germline J gene. The CDR3 spans 14 residues. Germline V gives CDR1 SQVTM, CDR2 ANQGSEA. The V gene lost 3 bases and the J gene lost 4 bases, with 14 bases spanning the gap.